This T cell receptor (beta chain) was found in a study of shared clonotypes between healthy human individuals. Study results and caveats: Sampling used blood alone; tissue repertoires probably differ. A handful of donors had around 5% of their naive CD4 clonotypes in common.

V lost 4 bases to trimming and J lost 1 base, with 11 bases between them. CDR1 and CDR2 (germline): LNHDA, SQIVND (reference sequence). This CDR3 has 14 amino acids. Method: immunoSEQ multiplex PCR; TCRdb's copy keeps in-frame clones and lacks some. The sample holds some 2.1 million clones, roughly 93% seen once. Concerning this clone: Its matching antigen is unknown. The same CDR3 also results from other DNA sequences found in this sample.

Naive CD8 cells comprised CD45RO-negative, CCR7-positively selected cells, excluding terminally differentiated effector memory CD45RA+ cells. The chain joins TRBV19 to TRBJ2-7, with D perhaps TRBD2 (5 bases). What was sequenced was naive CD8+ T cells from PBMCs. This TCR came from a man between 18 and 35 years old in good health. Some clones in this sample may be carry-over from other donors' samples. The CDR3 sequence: CASSTGLGSYEQYF. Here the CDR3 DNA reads TGTGCCAGTAGTACGGGATTGGGATCCTACGAGCAGTACTTC.